This paragraph reports one T cell receptor (beta chain). The CDR3 extends over 16 amino acids. How the authors handled the data: Amplification of reference gene primers was used by the study to estimate nucleated cell counts. Clones were sequenced by immunoSEQ multiplex PCR, and TCRdb holds only the in-frame ones, with some missing. V and J calls and clone size are those listed in that table; D and trimming were worked out from the DNA. The sample records some 91,000 clones, over 60% being singletons. This sample was taken from a study of blood T cell repertoires in COVID-19. Across the whole study: Acute and convalescent COVID-19 samples came from the United States, Italy and Spain.

The chain recombines TRBV21-1 with TRBJ1-1; the D call in the table, TRBD1, was not verified against the DNA. TRBV21-1 is shown as a pseudogene. Sequenced input: peripheral blood. The receptor comes from a man between 65 and 79 years old with acute or convalescent COVID-19. CDR3 amino acids: CASSKVSQGVHTEAFF. CDR3 nucleotides: TGTGCCAGCAGCAAAGTATCCCAGGGGGTGCACACTGAAGCTTTCTTT.